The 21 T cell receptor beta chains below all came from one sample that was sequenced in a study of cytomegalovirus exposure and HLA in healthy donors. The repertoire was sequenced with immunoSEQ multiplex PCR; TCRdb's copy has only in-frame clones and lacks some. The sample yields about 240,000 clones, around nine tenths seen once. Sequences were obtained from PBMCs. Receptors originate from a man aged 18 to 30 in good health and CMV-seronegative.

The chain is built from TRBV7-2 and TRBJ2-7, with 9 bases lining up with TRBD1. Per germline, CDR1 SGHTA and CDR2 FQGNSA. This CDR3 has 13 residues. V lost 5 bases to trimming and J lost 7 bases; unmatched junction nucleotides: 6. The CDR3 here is CASSPGQGREQYF. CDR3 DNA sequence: TGTGCCAGCAGCCCGGGACAGGGCAGGGAGCAGTACTTC. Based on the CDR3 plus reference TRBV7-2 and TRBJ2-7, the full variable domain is GAGVSQSPSNKVTEKGKDVELRCDPISGHTALYWYRQSLGQGLEFLIYFQGNSAPDKSGLPSDRFSAERTGGSVSTLTIQRTQQEDSAVYLCASSPGQGREQYFGPGTRLTVT.

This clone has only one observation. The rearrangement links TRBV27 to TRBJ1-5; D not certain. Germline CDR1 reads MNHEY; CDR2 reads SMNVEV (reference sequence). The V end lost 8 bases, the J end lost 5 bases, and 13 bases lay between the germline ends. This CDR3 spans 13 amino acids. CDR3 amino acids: CASSLAADQPQHF. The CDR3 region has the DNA TGTGCCAGCTCCCTTGCGGCTGATCAGCCCCAGCATTTT.

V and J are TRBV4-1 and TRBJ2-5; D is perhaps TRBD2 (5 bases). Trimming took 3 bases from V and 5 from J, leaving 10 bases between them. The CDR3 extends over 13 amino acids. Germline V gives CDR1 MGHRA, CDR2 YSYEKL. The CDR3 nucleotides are TGCGCCAGCAGCCAGGTATGGGAGGAGACCCAGTACTTC. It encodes CASSQVWEETQYF.

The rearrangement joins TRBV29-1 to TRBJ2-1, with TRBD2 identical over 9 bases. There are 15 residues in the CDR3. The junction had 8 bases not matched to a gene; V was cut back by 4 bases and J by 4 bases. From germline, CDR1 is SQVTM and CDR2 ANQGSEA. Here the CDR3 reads CSVGLRLAGYNEQFF. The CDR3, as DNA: TGCAGCGTTGGTCTTCGGCTAGCGGGATACAATGAGCAGTTCTTC.

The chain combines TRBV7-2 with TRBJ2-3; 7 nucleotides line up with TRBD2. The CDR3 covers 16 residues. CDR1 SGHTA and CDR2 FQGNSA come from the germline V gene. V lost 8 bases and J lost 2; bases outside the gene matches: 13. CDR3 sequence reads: CASSHSASGTTDTQYF. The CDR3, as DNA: TGTGCCAGCTCTCACTCGGCTAGCGGAACCACAGATACGCAGTATTTT.

Here the CDR3 DNA reads TGTGCCAGTAGTATTGGGGCCTCAGGGGTAAATAATTCACCCCTCCACTTT. Its protein product is CASSIGASGVNNSPLHF. The chain couples TRBV19 to TRBJ1-6, with D possibly being TRBD1 (6 bases). The ends were cut back, 3 bases at V and 5 bases at J, with 17 bases in the middle. The germline V gene encodes CDR1 LNHDA and CDR2 SQIVND (reference sequence). The CDR3 consists of 17 residues.

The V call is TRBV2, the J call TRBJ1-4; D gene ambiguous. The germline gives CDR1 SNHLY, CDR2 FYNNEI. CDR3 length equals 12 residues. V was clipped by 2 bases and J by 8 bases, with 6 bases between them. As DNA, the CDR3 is TGTGCCAGCAGTGAATCGCGAGAAAAACTGTTTTTT. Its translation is CASSESREKLFF. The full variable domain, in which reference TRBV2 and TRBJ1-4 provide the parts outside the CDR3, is EPEVTQTPSHQVTQMGQEVILRCVPISNHLYFYWYRQILGQKVEFLVSFYNNEISEKSEIFDDQFSVERPDGSNFTLKIRSTKLEDSAMYFCASSESREKLFFGSGTQLSVL.

As DNA, the CDR3 is TGTGCCAGCAGCTTAATCGGGGAGGACTATGGCTACACCTTC. This sequence encodes CASSLIGEDYGYTF. This chain uses TRBV7-9 with TRBJ1-2, with D uncertain. Germline V gene sequence: CDR1 SEHNR, CDR2 FQNEAQ (reference sequence). The CDR3 has 14 residues. Trimming took 2 bases from V and 3 from J, leaving 10 bases between them.

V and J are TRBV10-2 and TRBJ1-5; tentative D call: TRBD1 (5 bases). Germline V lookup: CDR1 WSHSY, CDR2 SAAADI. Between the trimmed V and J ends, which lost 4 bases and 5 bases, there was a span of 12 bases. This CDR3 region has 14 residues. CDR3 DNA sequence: TGCGCCAGCAGTGTAGGGAAAGGGGATCAGCCCCAGCATTTT. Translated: CASSVGKGDQPQHF.

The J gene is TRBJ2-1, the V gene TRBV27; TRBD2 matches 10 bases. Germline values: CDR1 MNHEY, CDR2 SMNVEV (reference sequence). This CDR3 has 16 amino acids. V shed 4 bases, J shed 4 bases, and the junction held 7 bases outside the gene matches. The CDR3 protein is CASSSPATSGYNEQFF. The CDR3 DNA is TGTGCCAGCAGTTCCCCGGCGACTAGCGGGTACAATGAGCAGTTCTTC.

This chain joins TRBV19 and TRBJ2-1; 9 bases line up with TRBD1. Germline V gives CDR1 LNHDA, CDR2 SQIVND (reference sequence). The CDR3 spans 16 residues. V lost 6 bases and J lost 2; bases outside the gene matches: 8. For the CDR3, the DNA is TGTGCCAGTAGGATTTCGGGACAGGGTCCCTACAATGAGCAGTTCTTC. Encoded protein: CASRISGQGPYNEQFF.

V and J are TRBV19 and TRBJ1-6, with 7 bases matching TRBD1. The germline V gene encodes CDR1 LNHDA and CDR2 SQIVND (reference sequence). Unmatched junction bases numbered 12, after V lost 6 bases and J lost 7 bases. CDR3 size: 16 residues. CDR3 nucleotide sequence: TGTGCCAGTAGCCGGGACAGCCAAAATACCAATTCACCCCTCCACTTT. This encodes CASSRDSQNTNSPLHF. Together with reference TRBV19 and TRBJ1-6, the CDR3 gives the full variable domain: DGGITQSPKYLFRKEGQNVTLSCEQNLNHDAMYWYRQDPGQGLRLIYYSQIVNDFQKGDIAEGYSVSREKKESFPLTVTSAQKNPTAFYLCASSRDSQNTNSPLHFGNGTRLTVT.

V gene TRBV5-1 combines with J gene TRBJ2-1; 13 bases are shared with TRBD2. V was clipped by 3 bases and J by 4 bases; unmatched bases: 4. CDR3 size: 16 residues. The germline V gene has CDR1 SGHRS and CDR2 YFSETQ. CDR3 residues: CASSYRLAGGYNEQFF. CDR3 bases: TGCGCCAGCAGCTATAGACTAGCGGGGGGTTACAATGAGCAGTTCTTC.

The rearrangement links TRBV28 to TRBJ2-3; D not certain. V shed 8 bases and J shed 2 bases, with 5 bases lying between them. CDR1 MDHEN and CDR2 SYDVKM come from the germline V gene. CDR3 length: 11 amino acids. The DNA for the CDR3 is TGTGCCAGCTCCCTCACAGATACGCAGTATTTT. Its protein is CASSLTDTQYF.

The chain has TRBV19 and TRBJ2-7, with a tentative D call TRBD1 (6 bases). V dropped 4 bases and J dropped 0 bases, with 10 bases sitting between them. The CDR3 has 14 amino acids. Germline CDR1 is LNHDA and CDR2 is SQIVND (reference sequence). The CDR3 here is CASSSRQASYEQYF. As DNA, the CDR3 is TGTGCCAGTAGTAGTCGACAGGCCTCCTACGAGCAGTACTTC.

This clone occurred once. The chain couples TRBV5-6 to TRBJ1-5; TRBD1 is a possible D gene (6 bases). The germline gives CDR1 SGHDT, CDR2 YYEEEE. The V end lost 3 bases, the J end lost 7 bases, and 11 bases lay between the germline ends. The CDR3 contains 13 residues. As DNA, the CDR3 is TGTGCCAGCAGCTCCCGGGGGGGCCAGCCCCAGCATTTT. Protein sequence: CASSSRGGQPQHF.

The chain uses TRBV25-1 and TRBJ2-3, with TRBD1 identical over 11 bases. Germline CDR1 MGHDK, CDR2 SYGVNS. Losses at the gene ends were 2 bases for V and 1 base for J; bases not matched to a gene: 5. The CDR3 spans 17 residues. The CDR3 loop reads CASSEDGTGGRTDTQYF. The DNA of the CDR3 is TGTGCCAGCAGTGAAGATGGGACAGGGGGACGCACAGATACGCAGTATTTT.

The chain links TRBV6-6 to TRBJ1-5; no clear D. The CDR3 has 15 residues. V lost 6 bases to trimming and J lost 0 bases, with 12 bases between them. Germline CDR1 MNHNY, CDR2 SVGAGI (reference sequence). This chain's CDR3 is CASSERLDSNQPQHF. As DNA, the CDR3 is TGTGCCAGCAGCGAGCGATTGGATAGCAATCAGCCCCAGCATTTT.

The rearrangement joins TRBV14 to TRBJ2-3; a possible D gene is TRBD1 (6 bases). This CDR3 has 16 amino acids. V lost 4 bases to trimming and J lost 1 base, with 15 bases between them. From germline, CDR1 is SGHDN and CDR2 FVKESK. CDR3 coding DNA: TGTGCCAGCAGCCTCGGATGGGGGCACCGCACAGATACGCAGTATTTT. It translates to CASSLGWGHRTDTQYF.

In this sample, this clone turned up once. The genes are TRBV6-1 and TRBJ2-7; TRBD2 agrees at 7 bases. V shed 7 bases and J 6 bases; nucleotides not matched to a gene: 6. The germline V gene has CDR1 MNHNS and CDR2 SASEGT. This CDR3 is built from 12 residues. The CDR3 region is CASKVGGSEQYF. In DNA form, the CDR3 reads TGTGCCAGCAAAGTGGGAGGGTCCGAGCAGTACTTC.

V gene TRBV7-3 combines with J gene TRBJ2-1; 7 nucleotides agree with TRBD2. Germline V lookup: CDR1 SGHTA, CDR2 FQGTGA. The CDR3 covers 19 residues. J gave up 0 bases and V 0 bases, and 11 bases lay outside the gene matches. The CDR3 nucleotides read TGTGCCAGCAGCTTAACGTCGGGGATTGCGGGAGCCTCCTACAATGAGCAGTTCTTC. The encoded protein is CASSLTSGIAGASYNEQFF.